The source of this T cell receptor beta chain is a study of T cell responses to AZD1222 COVID-19 vaccine. Losses at the gene ends were 9 bases for V and 5 bases for J; bases not matched to a gene: 4. Germline-derived CDR1 and CDR2 are ENHRY and SYGVKD. This CDR3 has 13 residues. The sample holds one count of this clone. Clones were read by immunoSEQ multiplex PCR, and TCRdb kept only the in-frame ones, dropping some. The sample contains some 83,000 clones, around 90% of which appear only once. The sequence was obtained from an adult in good health. Material: peripheral blood, obtained on day 0 of AZD1222 vaccination. The chain has TRBV10-3 and TRBJ2-2; 9 nucleotides align to TRBD2. CDR3 DNA sequence: TGTGCCATTAGCGGGGGAACGACCGGGGAGCTGTTTTTT. This sequence encodes CAISGGTTGELFF.